The entry below describes one TCR beta chain. The CDR3 is 19 amino acids. V shed 1 base, J shed 0 bases, and the junction held 14 bases outside the gene matches. These data come from a study of control samples from healthy donors and cancer patients. Profiled with immunoSEQ multiplex PCR; TCRdb holds only in-frame clones, not every one. The repertoire holds fewer than 95,000 clones, with 86% as singletons. The TCR originated in a man aged 25-45 years in good health. V and J are TRBV5-7 and TRBJ2-5; 8 positions agree with TRBD1. TRBV5-7 counts as an open reading frame of uncertain function. Sequencing was carried out using blood. The CDR3 DNA reads TGTGCCAGCAGCTTGCCGAGGCAGGGGGCGGATAATGACCAAGAGACCCAGTACTTC. Residues: CASSLPRQGADNDQETQYF.